Presented here are 15 T cell receptor beta chains from one specimen sequenced in a study of human T cells and chemical hapten exposure (dated by TCRdb to the early 2020s). During library preparation, unique molecular identifiers were attached to individual cDNA molecules so that TCRs could be counted in a quantitative, reproducible way. TCRdb trimmed public reads at Q25 via fastp, called clones via MiXCR and kept in-frame beta chains. Rows with a matching CDR3 protein are joined into one entry that keeps the most common DNA and genes. The sample has 2,000 to 2,500 distinct CDR3 sequences on record, 45% to 60% of them singletons. The ten top clones hold 7.5% to 10% of the sample. This specimen's treatment or condition label, per the study, means: therapeutic diphenylcyclopropenone sensitization with weekly scalp DPC. The sequencing used whole blood, collected before DPC sensitization or 2, 6, or about 24 weeks after (not recorded which). The origin of the receptors is an adult with alopecia areata. Some clones in this sample may be carry-over from other donors' samples. This table probably holds off-target reads from a library built for another chain.

This chain uses TRBV7-3 with TRBJ2-2; 7 positions match TRBD1. The CDR3 runs 14 residues. V was pared by 9 bases and J by 1 base, with 5 bases of the junction left unmatched. Per the germline V gene, CDR1 is SGHTA and CDR2 is FQGTGA. Written as DNA, the CDR3 is TGTGCCAGTTCACAGGGGAAGAACACCGGGGAGCTGTTTTTT. This codes for CASSQGKNTGELFF.

V is TRBV20-1 and J is TRBJ1-2; 11 bases are a match to TRBD1. CDR1 is DFQATT and CDR2 is SNEGSKA in the germline V gene (reference sequence). The CDR3 consists of 13 residues. V trimming: 5 bases; J trimming: 2 bases; junction bases outside the gene matches: 1. In DNA, the CDR3 is TGCAGTGCTGGGGACAGGGGGAACTATGGCTACACCTTC. This sequence encodes CSAGDRGNYGYTF.

This chain joins TRBV4-1 and TRBJ2-2; D is ambiguous. This CDR3 contains 14 residues. Trimming stripped 4 bases from V and 6 bases from J, with 12 bases between. Germline V lookup: CDR1 MGHRA, CDR2 YSYEKL. The CDR3 DNA is TGCGCCAGCAGCCTCACATCAGAAGCCGGGGAGCTGTTTTTT. Encoded protein: CASSLTSEAGELFF.

This clonotype was seen more than once but under ten times. The rearrangement uses TRBV18 and TRBJ2-1, with D perhaps TRBD2 (6 bases). With 3 bases removed from V and 7 bases from J, the gap between germline ends came to 10 bases. CDR1 is KGHSH, CDR2 LQKENI, per germline. The CDR3 sequence is 13 residues long. For the CDR3, the DNA is TGTGCCAGCTCACCCCCGGGGGAAAATGAGCAGTTCTTC. Translating gives CASSPPGENEQFF. The complete variable domain, with remaining parts taken from reference TRBV18 and TRBJ2-1, reads NAGVMQNPRHLVRRRGQEARLRCSPMKGHSHVYWYRQLPEEGLKFMVYLQKENIIDESGMPKERFSAEFPKEGPSILRIQQVVRGDSAAYFCASSPPGENEQFFGPGTRLTVL.

The genes are TRBV6-5 and TRBJ1-5; the match to TRBD1 covers 7 bases. V was clipped by 0 bases and J by 7 bases; unmatched bases: 6. The CDR3 is made up of 15 amino acids. The V gene's germline CDR1 is MNHEY and CDR2 SVGAGI. CDR3 protein: CASSYSQGSVQPQHF. CDR3 nucleotide sequence: TGTGCCAGCAGTTACTCACAGGGGTCTGTCCAGCCCCAGCATTTT.

J is TRBJ2-1 and V is TRBV7-9, with D perhaps matching TRBD2 (6 bases). The CDR3 has 12 residues. The germline V gene encodes CDR1 SEHNR and CDR2 FQNEAQ (reference sequence). V was pared by 7 bases and J by 8 bases, with 12 bases between. CDR3 nucleotides: TGTGCCAGCACCTATAGCGGAGATGAGCAGTTCTTC. Translation: CASTYSGDEQFF.

A few counts support this clonotype. The chain uses TRBV7-2 and TRBJ1-5, with a weak D call TRBD1 (5 bases). There are 15 residues in the CDR3. Trimming left V 5 bases short and J 3 bases short, with 14 bases between. Germline CDR1 SGHTA, CDR2 FQGNSA. This CDR3 is CASSPQGWVNQPQHF. In DNA form, the CDR3 reads TGTGCCAGCAGCCCCCAGGGCTGGGTCAATCAGCCCCAGCATTTT.

This chain links TRBV5-6 with TRBJ2-1; 8 nucleotides line up with TRBD2. This CDR3 is 16 amino acids long. Trimming took 0 bases from V and 4 from J; bases not matched to a gene: 6. Germline CDR1 is SGHDT and CDR2 is YYEEEE. The CDR3 DNA reads TGTGCCAGCAGCTTGGATCTAGCGGGCCCTTACAATGAGCAGTTCTTC. Its protein is CASSLDLAGPYNEQFF.

The chain recombines TRBV5-1 with TRBJ2-3; 9 bases are shared with TRBD2. The CDR3 is made up of 16 amino acids. Germline V lookup: CDR1 SGHRS, CDR2 YFSETQ. V was clipped by 3 bases and J by 2 bases; unmatched bases: 7. CDR3 protein: CASSSETSGNTDTQYF. CDR3 nucleotide sequence: TGCGCCAGCAGCTCAGAGACTAGCGGAAACACAGATACGCAGTATTTT. Based on the CDR3 plus reference TRBV5-1 and TRBJ2-3, the full variable domain is KAGVTQTPRYLIKTRGQQVTLSCSPISGHRSVSWYQQTPGQGLQFLFEYFSETQRNKGNFPGRFSGRQFSNSRSEMNVSTLELGDSALYLCASSSETSGNTDTQYFGPGTRLTVL.

This rearrangement joins TRBV7-2 to TRBJ2-4, with D perhaps matching TRBD2 (6 bases). The CDR3 contains 15 residues. Germline V gene lookup returns CDR1 SGHTA and CDR2 FQGNSA. Trimming cost V 5 bases and J 0 bases, with 11 bases left between them. As DNA, the CDR3 is TGTGCCAGCAGCACCCGACTAGTAGCCAAAAACATTCAGTACTTC. As protein: CASSTRLVAKNIQYF.

The table lists this clonotype with a few counts. J is TRBJ2-3 and V is TRBV12-3 or TRBV12-4, with D perhaps TRBD2 (5 bases). V was pared by 7 bases and J by 0 bases, with 11 bases between. The CDR3 is made up of 14 amino acids. DNA of the CDR3: TGTGCCAGCACCTTAGGCGGGAGCACAGATACGCAGTATTTT. It is translated as CASTLGGSTDTQYF.

The V call is TRBV5-8, the J call TRBJ1-1; D ambiguous. The V gene lost 1 base and the J gene lost 0 bases, with 7 bases spanning the gap. This CDR3 contains 14 residues. Per germline, CDR1 SGHTS and CDR2 YDEGEE. The CDR3 here is CASSLTAMNTEAFF. The DNA of the CDR3 is TGTGCCAGCAGCTTGACAGCTATGAACACTGAAGCTTTCTTT.

This chain links TRBV20-1 with TRBJ2-7, with 10 positions matching TRBD2. V gave up 6 bases and J gave up 2 bases; unmatched junction bases: 10. The CDR3 totals 15 residues. Germline-derived CDR1 and CDR2 are DFQATT and SNEGSKA (reference sequence). As DNA, the CDR3 is TGCAGTGCCGAGACCGGGACTAGCGAGACCTACGAGCAGTACTTC. Translated, it gives CSAETGTSETYEQYF.

This rearrangement joins TRBV7-3 to TRBJ2-1; the match to TRBD2 covers 10 bases. The CDR3 consists of 15 residues. Germline V gene data show CDR1 as SGHTA and CDR2 as FQGTGA. Trimming removed 5 bases from V and 9 bases from J; junction bases left unmatched: 10. The CDR3 DNA reads TGTGCCAGCAGCCAAGAGCGGGAGGGCCTCGGTGAGCAGTTCTTC. Protein: CASSQEREGLGEQFF.

This rearrangement joins TRBV29-1 to TRBJ1-1, with D possibly being TRBD1 (5 bases). The CDR3 is 15 residues long. The V and J ends lost 6 bases and 0 bases respectively, with 17 bases between them. Germline V CDR1 and CDR2: SQVTM, ANQGSEA. This CDR3 is CSVALPGRVNTEAFF. CDR3 in DNA: TGCAGCGTAGCCTTGCCGGGACGGGTGAACACTGAAGCTTTCTTT.